Following are 13 T cell receptor beta chains from one sample sequenced in a study of T-cell reconstitution after alpha-beta-depleted transplantation in children. TCRbeta library construction was performed incorporating unique molecular identifiers. TCRdb fed the PCR reads into MiXCR, producing one record per CDR3 protein. The data show more than 85,000 distinct CDR3 sequences, about 6% seen once. Here the sequenced sample was PBMCs, mostly from graft donor cells, taken 60 days after TCRalphabeta/CD19-depleted stem cell transplant. These receptors came from a female patient under 10 years old who had a stem cell transplant for Fanconi anemia, so the T cells may come from the graft donor.

This clonotype occurred many times. This chain links TRBV28 with TRBJ2-2; D is possibly TRBD1 (6 bases). CDR1 is MDHEN and CDR2 is SYDVKM in the germline V gene. V was shortened by 2 bases and J by 3 bases, with 10 bases between the two germline ends. This CDR3 has 15 amino acids. CDR3 in DNA: TGTGCCAGCAGTTTACACAGGGCCTACACCGGGGAGCTGTTTTTT. Its translation: CASSLHRAYTGELFF.

This chain uses TRBV28 with TRBJ2-1, with 13 positions matching TRBD2. The V segment lost 10 bases and the J segment 9 bases; nucleotides outside the gene matches: 9. From germline, CDR1 is MDHEN and CDR2 SYDVKM. This CDR3 contains 14 residues. For the CDR3, the DNA is TGTGCCACCCTACTAGCGGGAGGGGGGGGTGAGCAGTTCTTC. Its translation is CATLLAGGGGEQFF. Filled out from reference TRBV28 and TRBJ2-1, the complete variable domain reads DVKVTQSSRYLVKRTGEKVFLECVQDMDHENMFWYRQDPGLGLRLIYFSYDVKMKEKGDIPEGYSVSREKKERFSLILESASTNQTSMYLCATLLAGGGGEQFFGPGTRLTVL.

This clonotype was seen many times. The rearrangement links TRBV4-2 to TRBJ2-3; D gene ambiguous. V was clipped by 4 bases and J by 2 bases, with 13 bases between them. Germline loops: CDR1 LGHNA, CDR2 YNFKEQ. The CDR3 length is 15 residues. CDR3 in amino acids: CASSRFLPPTDTQYF. The CDR3 DNA follows: TGTGCCAGCAGCCGATTCCTTCCGCCCACAGATACGCAGTATTTT.

This clonotype appeared many times. The J gene is TRBJ2-3, the V gene TRBV28, with a tentative D call TRBD1 (8 bases). From germline, CDR1 is MDHEN and CDR2 SYDVKM. The V and J ends lost 2 bases and 2 bases respectively, with 29 bases between them. The CDR3 extends over 21 amino acids. In nucleotides, the CDR3 is TGTGCCAGCAGTTTAAAGGGGAGGGGACAGGTCCCATTTATGGCCACAGATACGCAGTATTTT. This encodes CASSLKGRGQVPFMATDTQYF.

This clonotype showed up many times. V gene TRBV2 combines with J gene TRBJ2-1, with D perhaps TRBD2 (6 bases). Germline V gene sequence: CDR1 SNHLY, CDR2 FYNNEI. Trimming removed 7 bases from V and 0 bases from J, with 7 bases in between. This CDR3 is built from 13 residues. CDR3 in amino acids: CASIADSYNEQFF. The CDR3 nucleotides are TGTGCCAGCATAGCGGACTCCTACAATGAGCAGTTCTTC. The full variable domain, rest sourced from reference TRBV2 and TRBJ2-1, is EPEVTQTPSHQVTQMGQEVILRCVPISNHLYFYWYRQILGQKVEFLVSFYNNEISEKSEIFDDQFSVERPDGSNFTLKIRSTKLEDSAMYFCASIADSYNEQFFGPGTRLTVL.

There are a few counts of this clonotype. The V call is TRBV5-6, the J call TRBJ1-4; tentative D call: TRBD1 (6 bases). The CDR3 runs 14 residues. With 4 bases removed from V and 6 bases from J, the gap between germline ends came to 13 bases. CDR1 and CDR2 (germline): SGHDT, YYEEEE. The CDR3: CASSHRAAYEKLFF. In DNA, the CDR3 is TGTGCCAGCAGCCACAGGGCCGCTTATGAAAAACTGTTTTTT.

This clonotype turned up a few times. This chain links TRBV3-1 with TRBJ2-4; D not resolved. V was pared by 3 bases and J by 4 bases, with 7 bases between. Germline V gene lookup returns CDR1 LGHDT and CDR2 YNNKEL (reference sequence). The CDR3 contains 13 residues. CDR3 sequence (DNA): TGTGCCAGCAGCCACCTAGGGAAAAACATTCAGTACTTC. Its translation: CASSHLGKNIQYF.

This chain links TRBV5-1 with TRBJ2-7, with TRBD2 matching 12 bases. The CDR3 is 17 amino acids. J lost 1 base, V lost 3 bases, and 8 bases had no gene match. Germline V gene sequence: CDR1 SGHRS, CDR2 YFSETQ. Here the CDR3 reads CASSSRTSGMVSYEQYF. The DNA for the CDR3 is TGCGCCAGCAGCTCCCGGACTAGCGGGATGGTGTCCTACGAGCAGTACTTC. Combining the CDR3 with reference TRBV5-1 and TRBJ2-7 gives the whole variable domain KAGVTQTPRYLIKTRGQQVTLSCSPISGHRSVSWYQQTPGQGLQFLFEYFSETQRNKGNFPGRFSGRQFSNSRSEMNVSTLELGDSALYLCASSSRTSGMVSYEQYFGPGTRLTVT.

This clonotype was found many times. The rearrangement links TRBV7-8 to TRBJ2-1, with 10 bases aligning to TRBD2. Germline CDR1 SGHVS, CDR2 FQNEAQ. The CDR3 has 14 residues. Germline trimming cut 5 bases from V and 7 bases from J; bases unmatched to any gene: 5. CDR3 sequence (DNA): TGTGCCAGCAGCGTGGGACTAGCGTTTAATGAGCAGTTCTTC. The encoded protein is CASSVGLAFNEQFF.

This clonotype has ten or more counts. The chain links TRBV27 to TRBJ2-3; 9 positions match TRBD1. V trimming: 1 base; J trimming: 14 bases; junction bases outside the gene matches: 7. Germline V gene data show CDR1 as MNHEY and CDR2 as SMNVEV (reference sequence). The CDR3 is 13 residues long. CDR3 sequence: CASSLFPGQGRYF. The CDR3 nucleotides read TGTGCCAGCAGTTTATTTCCGGGACAGGGTCGGTATTTT.

This clonotype was detected ten times or more. This sequence joins TRBV9 and TRBJ2-1; 8 bases are a match to TRBD2. Germline CDR1 is SGDLS and CDR2 is YYNGEE. The length of the CDR3 is 15 residues. J lost 0 bases, V lost 1 base, and 0 bases had no gene match. Written as DNA, the CDR3 is TGTGCCAGCAGCGTAAGCGGGAGCTCCTACAATGAGCAGTTCTTC. This codes for CASSVSGSSYNEQFF.

The V call is TRBV20-1, the J call TRBJ2-5; TRBD1 might be the D (5 bases). This CDR3 is 13 amino acids long. V lost 1 base, J lost 2 bases, and 8 bases lay in between. Germline V lookup: CDR1 DFQATT, CDR2 SNEGSKA (reference sequence). CDR3 in amino acids: CSARGGAQETQYF. CDR3 nucleotide sequence: TGCAGTGCTAGAGGTGGGGCGCAAGAGACCCAGTACTTC.

Only a few counts were recorded for this clonotype. The CDR3 protein is CASSYLLTGSYNEQFF. CDR3 DNA: TGTGCCAGCAGTTACCTTTTGACAGGGTCCTACAATGAGCAGTTCTTC. The gene calls are TRBV6-5 and TRBJ2-1, with 7 bases identical to TRBD1. The CDR3 loop spans 16 amino acids. The V and J ends lost 2 bases and 1 base, in that order; junction bases with no gene match: 5. CDR1 and CDR2 from the germline V gene are MNHEY and SVGAGI.